This entry is about one T cell receptor (beta chain). Its cognate antigen is unknown. Library preparation (for TCRbeta) was performed with unique molecular identifiers. TCRdb re-derived calls from the PCR reads in MiXCR, one entry per CDR3 protein. The data show some 600,000 distinct CDR3 sequences, 10% to 15% seen once. The data stem from a study of T-cell reconstitution after alpha-beta-depleted transplantation in children. The germline V and J ends were trimmed by 0 bases and 2 bases, with 8 bases remaining between them. The length of the CDR3 is 15 residues. Germline CDR1 reads SGDLS; CDR2 reads YYNGEE. Regarding the study as a whole: About two months after transplant, alpha-beta T cells reportedly came from several hundred expanded graft clones. The main origin of T-cell counts and diversity one year after transplant was newly produced T cells.

The receptor was isolated from a male patient aged 10-17 years who had a stem cell transplant for acute myeloid leukemia, so the T cells may come from the graft donor. The input for sequencing was PBMCs, mostly from graft donor cells, taken 360 days after TCRalphabeta/CD19-depleted stem cell transplant. The V call is TRBV9, the J call TRBJ2-2; the D is unclear. Here the CDR3 DNA reads TGTGCCAGCAGCGTAGACGGGTCAAACACCGGGGAGCTGTTTTTT. Protein sequence: CASSVDGSNTGELFF. Supplemented by reference TRBV9 and TRBJ2-2, the full variable domain reads DSGVTQTPKHLITATGQRVTLRCSPRSGDLSVYWYQQSLDQGLQFLIQYYNGEERAKGNILERFSAQQFPDLHSELNLSSLELGDSALYFCASSVDGSNTGELFFGEGSRLTVL.